This entry describes one T cell receptor beta chain. Its antigen is currently unknown. The data were taken from a study of shared clonotypes between healthy human individuals. Running of the assay took place at deep level. Clones were read by immunoSEQ multiplex PCR, and TCRdb kept only the in-frame ones, dropping some. The sample lists around 1.1 million clones; about four fifths were seen once. Whole-study findings and limits: Non-shared clonotypes were found to have lower generation probabilities than the clonotypes that were shared by all four of the sorted-subset donors.

V shed 7 bases and J shed 0 bases, with 13 bases lying between them. The CDR3 has 16 amino acids. Per the germline V gene, CDR1 is LNHDA and CDR2 is SQIVND (reference sequence). The gene calls are TRBV19 and TRBJ2-6; tentatively, D is TRBD2 (5 bases). The sequenced sample consisted of memory CD4+ T cells from PBMCs. Noted subset: CD45RA-negative fraction. This TCR was recovered from a man younger than 30 in good health. Some clones in this sample may be carry-over from other donors' samples. CDR3 sequence reads: CASKRRVGSGANVLTF. The CDR3 DNA reads as TGTGCCAGTAAAAGGCGGGTAGGCTCTGGGGCCAACGTCCTGACTTTC.